This T cell receptor (beta chain) emerged from a study of cytomegalovirus exposure and HLA in healthy donors. General study findings and limits: Most TCRs appeared rarely, but some public TCRs recurred in many donors. The study labeled approximately 150 TCR beta chains cytomegalovirus-associated.

With respect to this clone: The antigen is not known.

Germline V lookup: CDR1 SGHRS, CDR2 YFSETQ. The CDR3 loop spans 14 amino acids. V dropped 1 base and J dropped 5 bases, with 12 bases sitting between them. Some clones are missing from TCRdb's copy, which holds only in-frame ones; the method was immunoSEQ multiplex PCR. The sample lists 150,000 to 200,000 clones; around 88% were seen once. The receptor comes from a woman aged 18-30 years in good health and CMV-seronegative. The chain combines TRBV5-1 with TRBJ2-5; tentative D call: TRBD2 (6 bases). What was sequenced was PBMCs. CDR3 nucleotide sequence: TGCGCCAGCAGCTTGCCTGGCGGGGAGGAGACCCAGTACTTC. Protein: CASSLPGGEETQYF.